The 18 T cell receptor beta chains below were found in one sample sequenced in a study of T cell responses to AZD1222 COVID-19 vaccine. Only in-frame clones appear in the TCRdb table, and some are missing; sequencing was by immunoSEQ multiplex PCR. The profile covers around 100,000 clones, with around 87% appearing a single time and 10% to 13% taken by the ten largest. Source: peripheral blood, taken 28 days after the second AZD1222 dose. The receptor source for this set is an adult who received the AZD1222 COVID-19 vaccine.

V gene TRBV10-3 combines with J gene TRBJ1-6, with D hard to call. This CDR3 spans 17 amino acids. The germline V gene has CDR1 ENHRY and CDR2 SYGVKD. Trimming removed 2 bases at V and 2 bases at J, with 13 bases between. In DNA form, the CDR3 reads TGTGCCATCAGTGAGGGTAAAAGAGGCACCTATAATTCACCCCTCCACTTT. It is translated as CAISEGKRGTYNSPLHF.

The rearrangement uses TRBV6-5 and TRBJ1-1; D might be TRBD1 (6 bases). Germline-derived CDR1 and CDR2 are MNHEY and SVGAGI. V shed 5 bases and J shed 5 bases, with 15 bases lying between them. This CDR3 region has 14 residues. The CDR3 DNA reads TGTGCCAGCAGTCCCCGGGGGGCAGCGACTGAAGCTTTCTTT. This codes for CASSPRGAATEAFF.

V is TRBV7-2 and J is TRBJ1-2; TRBD1 agrees at 7 bases. The ends lost 6 bases at V and 4 bases at J; junction bases unmatched: 5. The CDR3 has 13 residues. Germline CDR1 SGHTA, CDR2 FQGNSA. This CDR3 reads CASSRQGGYGYTF. In DNA form, the CDR3 reads TGTGCCAGCAGTCGTCAGGGGGGCTATGGCTACACCTTC.

This sequence joins TRBV3-1 (or the pseudogene TRBV3-2) and TRBJ2-7; weak D call: TRBD2 (6 bases). Trimming pared 3 bases from V and 6 bases from J, leaving 9 bases between. Germline lookup yields CDR1 LGHDT and CDR2 YNNKEL (reference sequence). This CDR3 contains 12 residues. The CDR3 sequence: CASSHTGVEQYF. The CDR3 bases are TGTGCCAGCAGCCATACGGGGGTCGAGCAGTACTTC.

V usage is TRBV7-6 and J usage is TRBJ1-1; tentative D call: TRBD1 (6 bases). Germline assignment: CDR1 SGHVS and CDR2 FNYEAQ. The CDR3 has 12 residues. Deletions cut 6 bases from V and 6 bases from J, with 11 bases between. The CDR3 DNA reads TGTGCCAGCAGTCTCCCAGGGGCTGAAGCTTTCTTT. Translating it yields CASSLPGAEAFF.

This chain connects TRBV19 to TRBJ1-4; D unresolved. Germline V gene lookup returns CDR1 LNHDA and CDR2 SQIVND (reference sequence). V shed 6 bases and J shed 0 bases, with 11 bases lying between them. This CDR3 spans 15 amino acids. CDR3 sequence (DNA): TGTGCCAGTAGCGCTGGATCTGCAACTAATGAAAAACTGTTTTTT. This translates into CASSAGSATNEKLFF.

The V call is TRBV12-5, the J call TRBJ1-5; D not resolved. The V end was cut by 1 base, the J end by 4 bases, with 5 bases between. Per the germline V gene, CDR1 is LGHNT and CDR2 is FRNRAP. This CDR3 spans 13 amino acids. This CDR3 is CASGLDRNQPQHF. CDR3 sequence (DNA): TGTGCTAGTGGTTTGGACAGAAATCAGCCCCAGCATTTT.

V and J are TRBV7-2 and TRBJ2-7; TRBD1 aligns across 7 bases. There are 15 residues in the CDR3. Germline CDR1 SGHTA, CDR2 FQGNSA. Trimming removed 1 base from V and 3 bases from J; junction bases left unmatched: 6. The CDR3 spells CASSLVGPGGYEQYF. The CDR3 DNA reads as TGTGCCAGCAGCTTAGTTGGGCCAGGGGGCTACGAGCAGTACTTC. The whole variable domain, remainder taken from reference TRBV7-2 and TRBJ2-7, is GAGVSQSPSNKVTEKGKDVELRCDPISGHTALYWYRQSLGQGLEFLIYFQGNSAPDKSGLPSDRFSAERTGGSVSTLTIQRTQQEDSAVYLCASSLVGPGGYEQYFGPGTRLTVT.

The chain combines TRBV25-1 with TRBJ2-7; 11 nucleotides line up with TRBD2. The CDR3 has 16 residues. Germline loops: CDR1 MGHDK, CDR2 SYGVNS. The V gene end was trimmed by 3 bases and the J gene end by 3 bases; junction bases not matched to a gene: 7. CDR3 bases: TGTGCCAGCAGTGACCCCCGACTAGCGGGGCACTACGAGCAGTACTTC. Its translation is CASSDPRLAGHYEQYF.

The gene calls are TRBV30 and TRBJ1-4; D perhaps matches TRBD1 (5 bases). Trimming removed 1 base from V and 2 bases from J, with 11 bases in between. The CDR3 is made up of 15 amino acids. From germline, CDR1 is GTSNPN and CDR2 SVGIG (reference sequence). The CDR3 region has the DNA TGTGCCTGGAGTGCCGCTCGACAGACTAATGAAAAACTGTTTTTT. Encoded protein: CAWSAARQTNEKLFF.

The chain couples TRBV7-6 to TRBJ2-1, with TRBD1 matching over 7 bases. This CDR3 spans 16 amino acids. V gave up 1 base and J gave up 7 bases; unmatched junction bases: 10. In germline, CDR1 is SGHVS, CDR2 FNYEAQ. The CDR3 loop reads CASSLVEGAILNEQFF. Written as DNA, the CDR3 is TGTGCCAGCAGCTTAGTAGAGGGGGCGATATTAAATGAGCAGTTCTTC.

This sequence joins TRBV6-5 and TRBJ2-3; no firm D call. CDR3 size: 13 residues. Trimming pared 2 bases from V and 4 bases from J, leaving 7 bases between. CDR1 MNHEY and CDR2 SVGAGI come from the germline V gene. CDR3 sequence (DNA): TGTGCCAGCAGTTACGGTGGCCCAGATACGCAGTATTTT. This codes for CASSYGGPDTQYF.

J is TRBJ1-2 and V is TRBV7-9; no clear D gene. The germline gives CDR1 SEHNR, CDR2 FQNEAQ (reference sequence). V lost 3 bases and J lost 0, with 11 bases in between. CDR3 length: 15 amino acids. As DNA, the CDR3 is TGTGCCAGCAGCTTTGACACAATCCCTAACTATGGCTACACCTTC. Translating gives CASSFDTIPNYGYTF.

V usage is TRBV7-2 and J usage is TRBJ1-1; D might be TRBD1 (6 bases). The CDR3 loop spans 15 amino acids. Germline V CDR1 and CDR2: SGHTA, FQGNSA. Trimming shortened V by 4 bases and J by 4 bases, and 16 bases separated the two germline ends. CDR3 region: CASSSGPGRGTEAFF. CDR3 bases: TGTGCCAGCAGCTCGGGGCCGGGCAGGGGCACTGAAGCTTTCTTT.

This sequence joins TRBV19 and TRBJ2-2; TRBD1 is a possible D gene (5 bases). Germline V gene sequence: CDR1 LNHDA, CDR2 SQIVND (reference sequence). The V gene lost 5 bases and the J gene lost 5 bases, with 15 bases spanning the gap. The CDR3 totals 15 residues. CDR3 coding DNA: TGTGCCAGTAGTTTGTTAGGGGCAGGGACCGGGGAGCTGTTTTTT. Translated: CASSLLGAGTGELFF.

This clone appeared a few times. V and J are TRBV12-5 and TRBJ1-1; TRBD1 aligns across 9 bases. Germline V gives CDR1 LGHNT, CDR2 FRNRAP. The CDR3 spans 12 residues. The V and J ends lost 4 bases and 14 bases, in that order; junction bases with no gene match: 8. CDR3 residues: CASGSPDRGDFF. CDR3 sequence (DNA): TGTGCTAGTGGTTCGCCGGACAGGGGTGACTTCTTT.

The V call is TRBV27, the J call TRBJ2-1, with 7 positions matching TRBD2. Germline V gene data show CDR1 as MNHEY and CDR2 as SMNVEV (reference sequence). V was pared by 3 bases and J by 7 bases, with 9 bases of the junction left unmatched. This CDR3 has 15 amino acids. CDR3 loop: CASSLERGGWNEQFF. Written as DNA, the CDR3 is TGTGCCAGCAGTTTGGAGCGGGGAGGGTGGAATGAGCAGTTCTTC.

This chain connects TRBV30 to TRBJ1-2, with TRBD1 matching 7 bases. V was pared by 3 bases and J by 10 bases, with 11 bases of the junction left unmatched. This CDR3 contains 13 residues. The germline V gene has CDR1 GTSNPN and CDR2 SVGIG (reference sequence). The CDR3 DNA reads as TGTGCCTGGAGAGGAGGGACAGCCTCTGTCTACACCTTC. This codes for CAWRGGTASVYTF.